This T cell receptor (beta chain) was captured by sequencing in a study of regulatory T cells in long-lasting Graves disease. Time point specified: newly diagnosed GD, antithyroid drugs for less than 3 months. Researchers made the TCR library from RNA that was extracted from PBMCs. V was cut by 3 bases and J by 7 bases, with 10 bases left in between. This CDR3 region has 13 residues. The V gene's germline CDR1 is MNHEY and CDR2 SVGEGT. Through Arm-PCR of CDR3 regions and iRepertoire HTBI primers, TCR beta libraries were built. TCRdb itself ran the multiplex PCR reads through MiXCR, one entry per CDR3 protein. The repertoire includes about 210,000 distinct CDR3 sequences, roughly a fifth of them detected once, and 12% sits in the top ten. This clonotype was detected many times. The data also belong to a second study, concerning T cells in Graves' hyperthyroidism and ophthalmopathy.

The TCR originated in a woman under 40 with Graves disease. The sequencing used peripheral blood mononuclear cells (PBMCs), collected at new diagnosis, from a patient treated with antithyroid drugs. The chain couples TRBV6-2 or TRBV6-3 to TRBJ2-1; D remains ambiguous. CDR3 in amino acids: CASSYVPWNEQFF. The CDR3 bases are TGTGCCAGCAGTTATGTCCCTTGGAATGAGCAGTTCTTC.